Described below is a single TCR beta chain sequence and its context. Its target is not known. This sample is drawn from a study of Ad26.COV2.S vaccination and SARS-CoV-2 variants. The CDR3 has 14 residues. CDR1 and CDR2 from the germline V gene are LNHDA and SQIVND (reference sequence). Trimming took 3 bases from V and 2 from J, leaving 11 bases between them. Whole-study findings and limits: After vaccination, substantial breadth of spike-specific CD8+ and CD4+ responses was reported.

Method: immunoSEQ multiplex PCR; TCRdb's copy keeps in-frame clones and lacks some. The table lists around 350,000 clones, 80% to 90% of them singletons. Treatment given: 15 to 20 received Ad26.COV2.S at low or high dose, single or two shots; several received placebo; per-sample allocation not given. Collection of samples fell on day 63 after the first vaccine or placebo injection. The donor was a Boston adult aged 18-55 years. What was given as vaccine was an Ad26 vector encoding Wuhan-strain SARS-CoV-2 spike. Material: peripheral blood, obtained in a trial of Ad26.COV2.S vaccine versus placebo. This TCR was sampled from a person between 18 and 65 years old who received the Ad26.COV2.S COVID-19 vaccine or a placebo. The V call is TRBV19, the J call TRBJ2-7, with D unresolved. CDR3: CASSIYSEAYEQYF. The CDR3 DNA follows: TGTGCCAGTAGTATCTACAGCGAAGCCTACGAGCAGTACTTC. Complete variable domain (other parts from reference TRBV19 and TRBJ2-7): DGGITQSPKYLFRKEGQNVTLSCEQNLNHDAMYWYRQDPGQGLRLIYYSQIVNDFQKGDIAEGYSVSREKKESFPLTVTSAQKNPTAFYLCASSIYSEAYEQYFGPGTRLTVT.